This T cell receptor (beta chain) originates from a study of brain T cells in children with intractable seizures. Germline CDR1 SGHRS, CDR2 YFSETQ. V lost 0 bases and J 3 bases, leaving 10 bases between the germline ends. This CDR3 spans 14 amino acids. Some clones are missing from TCRdb's copy, which holds only in-frame ones; the method was immunoSEQ multiplex PCR. This sample yields 50,000 to 75,000 clones, of which about 96% are seen a single time; 0.38% belongs to the top ten. The rearrangement uses TRBV5-1 and TRBJ2-7; tentative D call: TRBD2 (5 bases). This specimen consisted of peripheral blood, obtained at surgery. The TCR comes from a boy under two years old with focal cortical dysplasia and intractable seizures. The chain's CDR3 is CASSLVTGNYEQYF. The CDR3 DNA sequence: TGCGCCAGCAGCTTGGTTACGGGGAACTACGAGCAGTACTTC.